This T cell receptor (beta chain) was sequenced during a study of blood T cell repertoires in COVID-19. This CDR3 comprises 16 residues. Germline loops: CDR1 SGHTA, CDR2 FQGNSA. The junction had 8 bases not matched to a gene; V was cut back by 3 bases and J by 2 bases. TCRdb's table, derived via immunoSEQ multiplex PCR, lists solely in-frame clones and lacks some. Of about 170,000 clones detected, around nine tenths appear once; the ten largest clones hold 3.5% to 4.5%. The sequence was collected from a man aged 18 to 30 with active or convalescent COVID-19. Sequencing was performed on peripheral blood. The genes are TRBV7-2 and TRBJ2-5; 8 bases match TRBD2. The chain's CDR3 is CASSLASTSGQETQYF. In nucleotides, the CDR3 is TGTGCCAGCAGCTTGGCATCAACTAGCGGTCAAGAGACCCAGTACTTC. The full variable domain, rest sourced from reference TRBV7-2 and TRBJ2-5, is GAGVSQSPSNKVTEKGKDVELRCDPISGHTALYWYRQSLGQGLEFLIYFQGNSAPDKSGLPSDRFSAERTGGSVSTLTIQRTQQEDSAVYLCASSLASTSGQETQYFGPGTRLLVL.